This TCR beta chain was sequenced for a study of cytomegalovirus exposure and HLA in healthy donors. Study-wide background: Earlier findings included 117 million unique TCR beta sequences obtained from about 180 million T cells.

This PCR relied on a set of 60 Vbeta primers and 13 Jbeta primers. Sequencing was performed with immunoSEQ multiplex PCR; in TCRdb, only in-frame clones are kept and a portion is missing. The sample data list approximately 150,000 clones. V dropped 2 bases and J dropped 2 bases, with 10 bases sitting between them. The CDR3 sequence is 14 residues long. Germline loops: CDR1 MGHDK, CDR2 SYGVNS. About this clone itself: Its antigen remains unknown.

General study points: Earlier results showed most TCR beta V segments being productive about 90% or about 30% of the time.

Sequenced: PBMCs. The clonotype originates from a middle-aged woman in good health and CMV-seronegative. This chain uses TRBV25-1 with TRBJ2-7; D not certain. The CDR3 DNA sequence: TGTGCCAGCAGTGAAGTGCACATGACCTACGAGCAGTACTTC. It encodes CASSEVHMTYEQYF.